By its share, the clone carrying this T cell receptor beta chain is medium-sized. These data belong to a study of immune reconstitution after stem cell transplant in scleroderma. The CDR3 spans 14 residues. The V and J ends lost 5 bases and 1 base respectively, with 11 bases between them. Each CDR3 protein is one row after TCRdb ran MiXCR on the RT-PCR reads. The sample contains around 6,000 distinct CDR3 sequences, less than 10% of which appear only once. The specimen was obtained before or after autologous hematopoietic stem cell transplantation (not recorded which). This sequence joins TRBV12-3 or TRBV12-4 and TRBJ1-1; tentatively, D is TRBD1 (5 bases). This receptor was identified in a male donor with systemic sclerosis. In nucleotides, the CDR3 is TGTGCCAGCAGTCCGTGGGACCGGAACACTGAAGCTTTCTTT. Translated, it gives CASSPWDRNTEAFF.